A selection of T cell receptor beta chains follows, all from one sample in a study of T cell responses to AZD1222 COVID-19 vaccine. TCRdb's table, derived via immunoSEQ multiplex PCR, lists solely in-frame clones and lacks some. The sample includes over 100,000 clones, about 90% of them seen just once. Material: peripheral blood, obtained on day 0 of AZD1222 vaccination. Every receptor here comes from an adult in good health. The CDR3 runs from the conserved cysteine through the conserved F or W. A D gene is named only where the DNA matches it firmly. Only some rows state a clone size, as once, few, many or a class for expanded clones.

size	D	V	J	length	CDR3	DNA
NA	TRBD1	TRBV10-3	TRBJ1-2	15	CAISGGLTGKNGYTF	TGTGCCATCAGTGGGGGCCTGACAGGGAAGAATGGCTACACCTTC
NA	NA	TRBV11-3	TRBJ1-1	14	CASSLNRLNTEAFF	TGTGCCAGCAGCTTAAACAGACTGAACACTGAAGCTTTCTTT
NA	TRBD1	TRBV3-1/TRBV3-2	TRBJ1-1	14	CASSRTGVETEAFF	TGTGCCAGCAGCCGAACAGGGGTAGAGACTGAAGCTTTCTTT
NA	NA	TRBV6-5	TRBJ2-3	13	CASSDVVTDTQYF	TGTGCCAGCAGCGATGTGGTGACAGATACGCAGTATTTT
NA	TRBD1	TRBV5-1	TRBJ2-1	15	CASTPAGTANNEQFF	TGCGCCAGCACCCCCGCCGGGACAGCCAACAATGAGCAGTTCTTC
NA	NA	TRBV2	TRBJ1-1	13	CASRLGGNTEAFF	TGTGCCAGCAGGCTAGGGGGGAACACTGAAGCTTTCTTT
NA	TRBD1	TRBV19	TRBJ1-1	15	CASSLRTGVRTEAFF	TGTGCCAGTAGTCTACGGACAGGGGTTCGCACTGAAGCTTTCTTT
NA	NA	TRBV6-5	TRBJ1-1	14	CASILKTLNTEAFF	TGTGCCAGCATTCTCAAAACCTTGAACACTGAAGCTTTCTTT
NA	TRBD2	TRBV24-1	TRBJ2-1	17	CATSEASGLSSYNEQFF	TGTGCCACCAGTGAGGCTAGCGGGTTGAGCTCCTACAATGAGCAGTTCTTC
NA	NA	TRBV18	TRBJ2-3	13	CASSPTAMDTQYF	TGTGCCAGCTCGCCGACTGCCATGGATACGCAGTATTTT
NA	TRBD1	TRBV2	TRBJ1-4	22	CASRFRDRGAIQSGDLDEKLFF	TGTGCCAGCAGGTTCCGGGACAGGGGCGCAATTCAATCCGGCGATCTAGATGAAAAACTGTTTTTT
NA	TRBD1	TRBV29-1	TRBJ2-2	15	CSGLRQGGNTGELFF	TGCAGCGGGCTCCGACAGGGGGGTAACACCGGGGAGCTGTTTTTT
NA	NA	TRBV7-3	TRBJ2-3	14	CASSLALATDTQYF	TGTGCCAGCAGCTTGGCTCTAGCAACAGATACGCAGTATTTT
NA	NA	TRBV7-8	TRBJ2-1	11	CASSIANEQFF	TGTGCCAGCAGCATCGCCAATGAGCAGTTCTTC
NA	NA	TRBV7-8	TRBJ2-1	13	CASSSRREAEQFF	TGTGCCAGCAGCTCCCGCAGGGAGGCTGAGCAGTTCTTC
NA	NA	TRBV9	TRBJ2-1	14	CASSDRNTYNEQFF	TGTGCCAGCAGCGACAGAAATACTTACAATGAGCAGTTCTTC
NA	TRBD1	TRBV5-1	TRBJ2-5	15	CASSSTGNQQETQYF	TGCGCCAGCAGCTCGACAGGGAATCAGCAAGAGACCCAGTACTTC
NA	NA	TRBV6-5	TRBJ2-5	13	CASSYGLGETQYF	TGTGCCAGCAGTTACGGGTTGGGAGAGACCCAGTACTTC
once	NA	TRBV5-4	TRBJ1-6	18	CASSLESLRGTTGSPLHF	TGTGCCAGCAGCTTGGAATCACTCCGAGGCACAACTGGTTCACCCCTCCACTTT
once	NA	TRBV19	TRBJ1-6	13	CASSLGQNSPLHF	TGTGCCAGTAGTCTTGGACAGAATTCACCCCTCCACTTT
NA	TRBD1	TRBV27	TRBJ1-2	15	CASSSTSTGGRGYTF	TGTGCCAGCAGTTCAACCTCGACAGGGGGCCGTGGCTACACCTTC
NA	NA	TRBV28	TRBJ2-7	13	CASSLPPHYEQYF	TGTGCCAGCAGTTTACCCCCCCATTACGAGCAGTACTTC
once	NA	TRBV29-1	TRBJ1-1	13	CSVVVGQNTEAFF	TGCAGCGTGGTGGTGGGGCAGAACACTGAAGCTTTCTTT
NA	NA	TRBV3-1/TRBV3-2	TRBJ1-4	15	CASSQVRGGNEKLFF	TGTGCCAGCAGCCAAGTAAGGGGAGGTAATGAAAAACTGTTTTTT
medium-sized	TRBD1	TRBV6-5	TRBJ2-7	14	CASSSRDSPYEQYF	TGTGCCAGCAGTTCCCGGGACAGTCCCTACGAGCAGTACTTC
NA	TRBD1	TRBV7-2	TRBJ2-5	15	CASSSNADRGETQYF	TGTGCCAGCAGCTCAAATGCCGACAGGGGAGAGACCCAGTACTTC
NA	TRBD2	TRBV19	TRBJ2-1	16	CASSKGTSGPYNEQFF	TGTGCCAGTAGTAAAGGGACTAGCGGGCCCTACAATGAGCAGTTCTTC
NA	TRBD1	TRBV7-9	TRBJ2-7	14	CASSPGQGVYEQYF	TGTGCCAGCAGCCCCGGACAGGGGGTGTACGAGCAGTACTTC
NA	TRBD1	TRBV11-2	TRBJ1-2	16	CASSLYGTGSSYGYTF	TGTGCCAGCAGCTTATATGGGACAGGGTCTTCCTATGGCTACACCTTC
once	NA	TRBV5-1	TRBJ2-1	15	CASSRLRSEYNEQFF	TGCGCCAGCAGCAGGTTGAGGTCTGAATACAATGAGCAGTTCTTC
NA	NA	TRBV28	TRBJ2-7	19	CASSPDHVSGGLDSYEQYF	TGTGCCAGCAGTCCCGATCACGTTTCTGGTGGGCTTGACTCCTACGAGCAGTACTTC
NA	NA	TRBV6-2/TRBV6-3	TRBJ2-6	16	CASSYESNPGANVLTF	TGTGCCAGCAGTTACGAGTCGAATCCAGGGGCCAACGTCCTGACTTTC
NA	TRBD1	TRBV11-2	TRBJ2-1	15	CASNDRAGGKDEQFF	TGTGCCAGCAACGACCGGGCAGGGGGCAAAGATGAGCAGTTCTTC
once	TRBD1	TRBV28	TRBJ2-7	14	CASSSIPGQGPSYF	TGTGCCAGCAGTTCGATCCCGGGACAGGGGCCCTCGTACTTC
NA	NA	TRBV6-4	TRBJ1-2	14	CASRIQTEPRGYTF	TGTGCCAGCAGGATTCAAACAGAGCCTCGTGGCTACACCTTC
NA	NA	TRBV5-1	TRBJ2-3	15	CASSTSGTTTDTQYF	TGCGCCAGCAGCACCTCCGGGACAACCACAGATACGCAGTATTTT
NA	TRBD1	TRBV5-1	TRBJ1-1	14	CASSSRTGSTEAFF	TGCGCCAGCAGCTCAAGGACAGGATCCACTGAAGCTTTCTTT
NA	NA	TRBV29-1	TRBJ1-1	15	CSVDPPQGLNGEAFF	TGCAGCGTTGACCCCCCCCAGGGTTTGAATGGTGAAGCTTTCTTT
NA	TRBD1	TRBV2	TRBJ1-5	15	CASSGTGGANQPQHF	TGTGCCAGCAGCGGGACAGGGGGAGCAAATCAGCCCCAGCATTTT
few	NA	TRBV27	TRBJ2-2	16	CASSRKAPGGTGELFF	TGTGCCAGCAGTAGGAAGGCTCCAGGAGGCACCGGGGAGCTGTTTTTT